This T cell receptor (beta chain) was identified in a study of early T cells in non-severe SARS-CoV-2 infection. For the study at large: Sequencing of unsorted whole blood was done on bulk RNA, leaving chains unpaired.

The study's findings and limits: Clonotype matching in VDJdb favored anti-spike CD8 responses and did not capture private and CD4 specificities.

TCRdb fed the 5' RACE reads into MiXCR, producing one record per CDR3 protein. Altogether 70,000 to 95,000 distinct CDR3 sequences are present, 14% to 15% being singletons, with the ten largest covering roughly 0.6%. A note on this clonotype: Its matching antigen is unknown.

Germline CDR1 is PRHDT and CDR2 is FYEKMQ (reference sequence). The CDR3 is made up of 16 amino acids. V was clipped by 4 bases and J by 5 bases, with 18 bases between them. Sequenced material: whole blood. This TCR was recovered from an adult who was a healthcare worker with PCR-confirmed SARS-CoV-2 infection or an uninfected control (not recorded which). The chain couples TRBV13 to TRBJ2-1; D unclear. CDR3 DNA sequence: TGTGCCAGCAGCTCCATGACGGATTTATCAGACAATGAGCAGTTCTTC. Amino acid sequence: CASSSMTDLSDNEQFF.